The 11 T cell receptor beta chains reported below all come from one sample, sequenced in a study of early T cells in non-severe SARS-CoV-2 infection. TCRdb re-called the 5' RACE reads through MiXCR, storing one row per CDR3 protein. The sample has 100,000 to 120,000 distinct CDR3 sequences; around 13% are singletons. This material consisted of whole blood, taken at baseline. These receptors came from an adult who was a healthcare worker with PCR-confirmed SARS-CoV-2 infection or an uninfected control (not recorded which).

In this sample, this clonotype turned up many times. The rearrangement joins TRBV13 to TRBJ2-1, with 10 bases fitting TRBD2. The germline gives CDR1 PRHDT, CDR2 FYEKMQ (reference sequence). V gave up 3 bases and J gave up 10 bases; unmatched junction bases: 6. This CDR3 spans 14 amino acids. The CDR3 DNA sequence: TGTGCCAGCAGCTTGCTAGCGGGAGCGAGGGAGCAGTTCTTC. Protein product: CASSLLAGAREQFF.

This clonotype was detected ten times or more. V usage is TRBV12-3 or TRBV12-4 and J usage is TRBJ1-1; 7 bases fit TRBD1. The CDR3 length is 16 residues. V dropped 6 bases and J dropped 1; count of bases not matched to a gene: 11. The CDR3 DNA is TGTGCCAGCAGCCCCGACAGGGCGGACTCGAACACTGAAGCTTTCTTT. Translated, it gives CASSPDRADSNTEAFF.

This clonotype was observed a handful of times. The chain recombines TRBV29-1 with TRBJ1-1; 12 positions match TRBD1. The germline CDR1 and CDR2 sequences are SQVTM and ANQGSEA. The CDR3 is 14 amino acids. J was trimmed by 11 bases and V by 4 bases; bases with no gene match: 11. CDR3 nucleotide sequence: TGCAGCGTTGTTTTCTGGGACAGGGGGCCGGAGGCTTTCTTT. Translation gives CSVVFWDRGPEAFF.

This clonotype was picked up a small number of times. This chain joins TRBV29-1 and TRBJ2-1; D is perhaps TRBD1 (6 bases). CDR1 and CDR2 (germline): SQVTM, ANQGSEA. This CDR3 is built from 13 residues. V shed 3 bases and J shed 8 bases, with 14 bases lying between them. Here the CDR3 reads CSVEGAAGDEQFF. Written as DNA, the CDR3 is TGCAGCGTTGAGGGGGCGGCCGGGGATGAGCAGTTCTTC.

Ten or more counts support this clonotype. The genes are TRBV29-1 and TRBJ1-1; unclear D gene. This CDR3 region has 13 residues. In germline, CDR1 is SQVTM, CDR2 ANQGSEA. The V gene lost 7 bases and the J gene lost 2 bases, with 14 bases spanning the gap. The CDR3 loop reads CSGFVQINTEAFF. DNA of the CDR3: TGCAGCGGATTTGTCCAGATCAACACTGAAGCTTTCTTT.

This clonotype has only a few counts. The chain uses TRBV27 and TRBJ1-1; the match to TRBD1 covers 7 bases. The CDR3 has 13 residues. The J segment lost 3 bases and the V segment lost 8 bases, leaving 6 bases of the junction unmatched. The germline V gene encodes CDR1 MNHEY and CDR2 SMNVEV (reference sequence). The CDR3 sequence: CASLTQGYTEAFF. CDR3 coding DNA: TGTGCCAGCCTTACACAGGGGTACACTGAAGCTTTCTTT.

This clonotype occurred a few times. CDR3 in amino acids: CASSSHRDTQYF. The CDR3 DNA reads TGCGCCAGCAGCTCGCATCGGGATACGCAGTATTTT. The chain recombines TRBV5-1 with TRBJ2-3, with D hard to call. The CDR3 totals 12 residues. V gave up 3 bases and J gave up 6 bases, with 8 bases separating them. From germline, CDR1 is SGHRS and CDR2 YFSETQ.

The rearrangement joins TRBV3-1 to TRBJ1-1; tentative D call: TRBD1 (6 bases). CDR1 is LGHDT and CDR2 is YNNKEL in the germline V gene (reference sequence). V was trimmed by 4 bases and J by 7 bases, leaving 13 bases between them. The CDR3 is made up of 13 amino acids. The CDR3 region has the DNA TGTGCCAGCAGCCGCTACGGACAGTTTGAAGCTTTCTTT. Translated: CASSRYGQFEAFF.

This clonotype was observed a handful of times. The chain joins TRBV7-3 to TRBJ1-2, with D perhaps TRBD1 (5 bases). V was clipped by 1 base and J by 7 bases, with 13 bases between them. This CDR3 region has 14 residues. Germline values: CDR1 SGHTA, CDR2 FQGTGA. The CDR3 bases are TGTGCCAGCAGCTTAAATCACCAGGGCAGTGGCTACACCTTC. Translated: CASSLNHQGSGYTF.

This clonotype appeared a few times. The rearrangement uses TRBV10-3 and TRBJ1-6; tentative D call: TRBD1 (6 bases). This CDR3 is built from 15 residues. Germline lookup yields CDR1 ENHRY and CDR2 SYGVKD. Trimming left V 4 bases short and J 5 bases short, with 12 bases between. CDR3 residues: CAISAEQGDNSPLHF. For the CDR3, the DNA is TGTGCCATCAGTGCGGAACAGGGTGATAATTCACCCCTCCACTTT.

The V gene is TRBV29-1, the J gene TRBJ2-1; 11 bases map to TRBD2. Per germline, CDR1 SQVTM and CDR2 ANQGSEA. V shed 4 bases, J shed 9 bases, and the junction held 8 bases outside the gene matches. CDR3 length: 14 amino acids. CDR3: CSVVGGTSGSEQFF. CDR3 coding DNA: TGCAGCGTTGTGGGGGGCACTAGCGGGAGTGAGCAGTTCTTC.